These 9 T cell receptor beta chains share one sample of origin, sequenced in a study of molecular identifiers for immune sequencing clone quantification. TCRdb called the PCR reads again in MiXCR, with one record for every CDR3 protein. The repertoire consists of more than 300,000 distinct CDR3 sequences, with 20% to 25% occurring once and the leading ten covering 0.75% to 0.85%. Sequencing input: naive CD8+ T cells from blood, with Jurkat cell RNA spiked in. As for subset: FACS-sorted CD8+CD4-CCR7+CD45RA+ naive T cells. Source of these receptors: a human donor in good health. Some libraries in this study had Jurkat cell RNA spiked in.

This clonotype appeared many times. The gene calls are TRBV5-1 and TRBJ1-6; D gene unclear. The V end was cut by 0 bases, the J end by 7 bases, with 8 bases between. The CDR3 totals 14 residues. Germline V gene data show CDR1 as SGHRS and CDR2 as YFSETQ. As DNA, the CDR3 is TGCGCCAGCAGCTTGGATACGGGGAATTCACCCCTCCACTTT. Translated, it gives CASSLDTGNSPLHF.

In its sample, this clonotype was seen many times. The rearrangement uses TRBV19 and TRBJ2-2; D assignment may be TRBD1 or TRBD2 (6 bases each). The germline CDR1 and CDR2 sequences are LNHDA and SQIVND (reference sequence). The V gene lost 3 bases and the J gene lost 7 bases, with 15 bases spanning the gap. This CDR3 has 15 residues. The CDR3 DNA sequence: TGTGCCAGTAGTATTACAGGCAGGGGAGGCGGGGAGCTGTTTTTT. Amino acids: CASSITGRGGGELFF.

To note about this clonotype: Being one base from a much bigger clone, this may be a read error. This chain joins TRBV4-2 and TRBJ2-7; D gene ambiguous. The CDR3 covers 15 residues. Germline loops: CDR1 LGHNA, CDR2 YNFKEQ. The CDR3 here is CASSQEMSANYERYF. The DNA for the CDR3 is TGTGCCAGCAGCCAAGAGATGAGTGCGAACTACGAGCGGTACTTC.

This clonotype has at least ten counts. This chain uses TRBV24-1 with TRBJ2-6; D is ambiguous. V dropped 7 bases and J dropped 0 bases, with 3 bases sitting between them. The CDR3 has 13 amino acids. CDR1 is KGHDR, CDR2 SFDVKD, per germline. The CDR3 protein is CATSHSGANVLTF. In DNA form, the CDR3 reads TGTGCCACCAGCCACTCTGGGGCCAACGTCCTGACTTTC.

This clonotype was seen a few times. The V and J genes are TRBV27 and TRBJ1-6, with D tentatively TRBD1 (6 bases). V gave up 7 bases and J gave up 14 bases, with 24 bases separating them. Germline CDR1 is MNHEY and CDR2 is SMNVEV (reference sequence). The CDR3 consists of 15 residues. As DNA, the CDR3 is TGTGCCAGCAATCCAGCCGGGGGGGCGATTGTATCCCTCCACTTT. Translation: CASNPAGGAIVSLHF.

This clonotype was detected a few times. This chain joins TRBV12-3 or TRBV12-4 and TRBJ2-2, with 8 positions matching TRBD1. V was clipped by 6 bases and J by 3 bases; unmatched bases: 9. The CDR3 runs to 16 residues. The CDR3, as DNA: TGTGCCAGCAGCCGATCCCCGGGACAGGACACCGGGGAGCTGTTTTTT. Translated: CASSRSPGQDTGELFF.

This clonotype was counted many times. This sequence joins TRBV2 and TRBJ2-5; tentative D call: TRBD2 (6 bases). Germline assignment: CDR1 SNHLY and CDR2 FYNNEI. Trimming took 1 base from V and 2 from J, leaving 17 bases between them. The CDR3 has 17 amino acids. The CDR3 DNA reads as TGTGCCAGCAGTGAAGAGGTTGCGGGACCTCAGCAAGAGACCCAGTACTTC. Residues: CASSEEVAGPQQETQYF.

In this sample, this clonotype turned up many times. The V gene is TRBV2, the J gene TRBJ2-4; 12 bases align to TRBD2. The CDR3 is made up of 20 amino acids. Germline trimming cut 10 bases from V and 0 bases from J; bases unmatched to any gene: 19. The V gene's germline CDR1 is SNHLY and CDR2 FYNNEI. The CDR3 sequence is CATRSSLTSGGPIAKNIQYF. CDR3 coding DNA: TGTGCCACCCGCTCATCCCTGACTAGCGGGGGCCCTATAGCCAAAAACATTCAGTACTTC. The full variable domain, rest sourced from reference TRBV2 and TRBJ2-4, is EPEVTQTPSHQVTQMGQEVILRCVPISNHLYFYWYRQILGQKVEFLVSFYNNEISEKSEIFDDQFSVERPDGSNFTLKIRSTKLEDSAMYFCATRSSLTSGGPIAKNIQYFGAGTRLSVL.

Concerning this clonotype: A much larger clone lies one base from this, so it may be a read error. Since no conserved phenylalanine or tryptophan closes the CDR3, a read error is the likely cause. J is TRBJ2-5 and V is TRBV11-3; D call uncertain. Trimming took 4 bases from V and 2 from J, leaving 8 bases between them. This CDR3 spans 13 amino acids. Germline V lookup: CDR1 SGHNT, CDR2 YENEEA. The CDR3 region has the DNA TGTGCCAGCAGCTCACAACATCAAGAGACCCAGTACCTC. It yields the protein CASSSQHQETQYL.